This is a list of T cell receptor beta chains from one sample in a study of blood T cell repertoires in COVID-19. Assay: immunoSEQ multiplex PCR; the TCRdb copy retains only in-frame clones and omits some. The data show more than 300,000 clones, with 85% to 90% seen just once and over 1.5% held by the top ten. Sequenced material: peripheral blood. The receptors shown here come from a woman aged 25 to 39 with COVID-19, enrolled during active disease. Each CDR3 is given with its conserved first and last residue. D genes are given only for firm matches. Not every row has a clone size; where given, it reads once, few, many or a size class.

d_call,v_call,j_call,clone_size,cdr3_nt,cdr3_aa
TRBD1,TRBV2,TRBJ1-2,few,TGTGCCAGCAGTGGGACAGGGTTTAACTATGGCTACACCTTC,CASSGTGFNYGYTF
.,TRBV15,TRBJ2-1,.,TGTGCCACCAGCAGACCTAGGACGACCGGGAGATACAATGAGCAGTTCTTC,CATSRPRTTGRYNEQFF
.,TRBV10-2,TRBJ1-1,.,TGCGCCAGCAGTGGTGGCGCCGACGGGACTGAAGCTTTCTTT,CASSGGADGTEAFF
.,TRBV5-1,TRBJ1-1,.,TGCGCCAGCAGCTTGGTTTCGGTTTCGGTAAACACTGAAGCTTTCTTT,CASSLVSVSVNTEAFF
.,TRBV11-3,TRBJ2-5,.,TGTGCCAGCACCCTCAGACAAATTTCGGAGACCCAGTACTTC,CASTLRQISETQYF
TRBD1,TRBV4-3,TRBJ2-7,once,TGCGCCAGCAGCCAAGAAACAGGGGGCGCGTACGAGCAGTACTTC,CASSQETGGAYEQYF
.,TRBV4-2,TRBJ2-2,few,TGTGCCAGCGGGCCGGCGGGGGCCAACACCGGGGAGCTGTTTTTT,CASGPAGANTGELFF
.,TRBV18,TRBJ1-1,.,TGTGCCAGCTCACCACCAAGGGGGGGAAACACTGAAGCTTTCTTT,CASSPPRGGNTEAFF
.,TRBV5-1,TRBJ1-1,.,TGCGCCAGCACCCCACTTGGGGCGCCCGGGAACACTGAAGCTTTCTTT,CASTPLGAPGNTEAFF
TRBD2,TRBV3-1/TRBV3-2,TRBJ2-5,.,TGTGCCAGCAGCCGCGCCCAGCGGGGGAACCAAGAGACCCAGTACTTC,CASSRAQRGNQETQYF
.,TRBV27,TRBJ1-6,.,TGTGCCAGCAGTTTAAAGAGGGTACAGAATAATTCACCCCTCCACTTT,CASSLKRVQNNSPLHF
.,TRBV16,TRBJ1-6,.,TGTGCCAGCAGCCAAACAGGGTTTATGGGCGAAACCCTCCACTTT,CASSQTGFMGETLHF
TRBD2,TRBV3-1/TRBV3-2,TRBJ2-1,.,TGTGCCAGCAGCCCCACGACTGCGGGGGGGGCATGGTATGAGCAGTTCTTC,CASSPTTAGGAWYEQFF
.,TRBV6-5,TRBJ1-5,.,TGTGCCAGCAGTACACAGGGTTTGAGCAATCAGCCCCAGCATTTT,CASSTQGLSNQPQHF
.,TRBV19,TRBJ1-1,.,TGTGCCAGTAGCTTAATGAACACTGAAGCTTTCTTT,CASSLMNTEAFF
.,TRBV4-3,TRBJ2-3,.,TGCGCCAGCAGCCAAGGGGGGGAGGTAGATACGCAGTATTTT,CASSQGGEVDTQYF
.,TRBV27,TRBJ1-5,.,TGTGCCAGCAGTTTCTTCAATCAGCCCCAGCATTTT,CASSFFNQPQHF
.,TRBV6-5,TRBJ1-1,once,TGTGCCAGCAGTTACGGACAACTCACTGAAGCTTTCTTT,CASSYGQLTEAFF
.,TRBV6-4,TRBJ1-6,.,TGTGCCAGCAGTGAAGGTCGGAGACTAAATTCACCCCTCCACTTT,CASSEGRRLNSPLHF
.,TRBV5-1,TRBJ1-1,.,TGCGCCAGCAGCTTGGATGGCAGGGGTAACACTGAAGCTTTCTTT,CASSLDGRGNTEAFF
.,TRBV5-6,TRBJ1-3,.,TGTGCCAGCAGCTTACGACAGATCTTCTCTGGAAACACCATATATTTT,CASSLRQIFSGNTIYF
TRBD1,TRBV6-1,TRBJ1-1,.,TGTGCCAGCAGTGAGCCAGACAGGGGCCGAGGGACTGAAGCTTTCTTT,CASSEPDRGRGTEAFF
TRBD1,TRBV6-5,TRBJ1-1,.,TGTGCCAGCAGTTACTCGGGGACAGGGGAAGCTTTCTTT,CASSYSGTGEAFF
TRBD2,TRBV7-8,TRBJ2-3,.,TGTGCCAGCAGCTCAAGCGGGGTATTAGGCACAGATACGCAGTATTTT,CASSSSGVLGTDTQYF
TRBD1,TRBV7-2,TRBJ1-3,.,TGTGCCAGCAGCTACGGGACAGCTGGAAACACCATATATTTT,CASSYGTAGNTIYF
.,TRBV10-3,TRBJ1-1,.,TGTGCCATCAGTGAGGCGATACCGGACACTGAAGCTTTCTTT,CAISEAIPDTEAFF
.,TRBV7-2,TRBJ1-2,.,TGTGCCAGCAGCTTATCCAGGGGCGGCTACACCTTC,CASSLSRGGYTF
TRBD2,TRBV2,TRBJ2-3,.,TGTGCCAGCAGTCAGCGGGACACAGATACGCAGTATTTT,CASSQRDTDTQYF
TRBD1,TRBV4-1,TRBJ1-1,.,TGCGCCAGCGGGACAGCGAACACTGAAGCTTTCTTT,CASGTANTEAFF
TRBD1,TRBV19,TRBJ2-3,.,TGTGCCAGTAGTAGACAGGGGGGCACAGATACGCAGTATTTT,CASSRQGGTDTQYF
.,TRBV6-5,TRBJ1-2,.,TGTGCCAGCAGGATTTATTTAACGGGTGGTGGCTACACCTTC,CASRIYLTGGGYTF
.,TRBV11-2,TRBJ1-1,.,TGTGCCAGCAGCTTTTCGTTACCCCCGGGGGCTTTCTTT,CASSFSLPPGAFF
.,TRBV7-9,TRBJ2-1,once,TGTGCCAGCAGCTCCCCCGTGGGCCCTTCTAATGAGCAGTTCTTC,CASSSPVGPSNEQFF
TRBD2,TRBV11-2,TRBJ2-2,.,TGTGCCAGCAGCTTACTAGCGGGGGGGCCCGGGGAGCTGTTTTTT,CASSLLAGGPGELFF
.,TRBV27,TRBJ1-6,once,TGTGCCAGCAGTTTAGACCGAAGGGGCTTTGGTTCTAATTCACCCCTCCACTTT,CASSLDRRGFGSNSPLHF
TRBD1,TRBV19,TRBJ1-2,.,TGTGCCAGTAGTTTGGACAGGGGCCCCCTTAACTATGGCTACACCTTC,CASSLDRGPLNYGYTF
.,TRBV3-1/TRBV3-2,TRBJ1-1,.,TGTGCCAGCAGCCAAGTTACTGACACTCACACTGAAGCTTTCTTT,CASSQVTDTHTEAFF
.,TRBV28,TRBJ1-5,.,TGTGCCAGCAGTTTTTACTTGGGAGGGTATAGCAATCAGCCCCAGCATTTT,CASSFYLGGYSNQPQHF
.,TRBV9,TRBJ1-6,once,TGTGCCAGCAGCCCAAGCATCAACGCACCCCTCCACTTT,CASSPSINAPLHF
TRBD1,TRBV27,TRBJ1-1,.,TGTGCCAGCAGATCCGGGACAGGGTACACTGAAGCTTTCTTT,CASRSGTGYTEAFF
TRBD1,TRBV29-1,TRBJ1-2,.,TGCAGCGTCGGGACAGGGGGGAACTATGGCTACACCTTC,CSVGTGGNYGYTF
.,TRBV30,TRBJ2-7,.,TGTGCCTGGAGCGAGATACCATCCGAGCAGTACTTC,CAWSEIPSEQYF
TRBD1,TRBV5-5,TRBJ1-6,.,TGTGCCAGCAGCTCCGGGACAGGGGGTGTCACACCCCTCCACTTT,CASSSGTGGVTPLHF
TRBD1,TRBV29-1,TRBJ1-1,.,TGCAGCGTTGGGAACCCTTTAGGGACAGCGAACACTGAAGCTTTCTTT,CSVGNPLGTANTEAFF
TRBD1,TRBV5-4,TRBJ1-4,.,TGTGCCAGCAGCGCCGCCGGGACAGTGGCTGAAAAACTGTTTTTT,CASSAAGTVAEKLFF
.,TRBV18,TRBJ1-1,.,TGTGCCAGCTCACGGGACACAAACACTGAAGCTTTCTTT,CASSRDTNTEAFF
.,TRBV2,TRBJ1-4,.,TGTGCCAGCAGTGAAGACAGGCCACATGAAAAACTGTTTTTT,CASSEDRPHEKLFF
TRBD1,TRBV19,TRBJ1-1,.,TGTGCCAGTAGTATTCAGGGGGCTCACACTGAAGCTTTCTTT,CASSIQGAHTEAFF
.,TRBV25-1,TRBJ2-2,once,TGTGCCAGCAGCGTTCGTACCGGGGAGCTGTTTTTT,CASSVRTGELFF
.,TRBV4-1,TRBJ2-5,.,TGCGCCAGCAGCCAGGCCCGGGGGACCCAGTACTTC,CASSQARGTQYF